Listed below are T cell receptor beta chains from one sample, sequenced in a study of identical twins. A single record per CDR3 protein comes from TCRdb applying MiXCR to the 5' RACE reads. The sample records 500,000 to 650,000 distinct CDR3 sequences, 7% to 7.5% being singletons. This sample was also put to use in a study of yellow fever vaccine responses in identical twins.

The sample consisted of PBMCs. The source is a young woman in good health. Each CDR3 is given with its conserved first and last residue. The D gene is left open where the match is weak. Clone size is not always given. Where it is, it says once, few, many or a class for expanded clones.

V gene	clone size	D gene	J gene	CDR3 protein	CDR3 DNA
TRBV20-1	NA	NA	TRBJ1-2	CSAPEGHLAYTF	TGCAGTGCCCCAGAAGGACATCTGGCCTACACCTTC
TRBV5-1	few	NA	TRBJ1-3	CASSQLSGNTIYF	TGCGCCAGCAGCCAACTCTCTGGAAACACCATATATTTT
TRBV29-1	NA	TRBD2	TRBJ2-1	CSVPGLAGNIGEQFF	TGCAGCGTCCCCGGACTAGCGGGTAATATTGGTGAGCAGTTCTTC
TRBV5-1	many	NA	TRBJ1-1	CASSGGGNTEAFF	TGTGCCAGCAGTGGGGGCGGGAACACTGAAGCTTTCTTT
TRBV2	many	NA	TRBJ1-5	CASSVEGHNNQPQHF	TGTGCCAGCAGTGTTGAGGGCCATAACAATCAGCCCCAGCATTTT
TRBV12-3/TRBV12-4	few	NA	TRBJ1-2	CASRLVAGGYTF	TGTGCCAGCAGACTGGTCGCGGGGGGCTACACCTTC
TRBV10-3	few	NA	TRBJ2-7	CASRSGLDEQYF	TGTGCCTCTCGCAGCGGTCTGGACGAGCAGTACTTC
TRBV20-1	many	TRBD1	TRBJ2-5	CSARRGGETQYF	TGCAGTGCTAGGCGAGGGGGCGAGACCCAGTACTTC
TRBV3-1	many	NA	TRBJ2-2	CASSQGGGANTGELFF	TGTGCCAGCAGCCAAGGGGGCGGGGCGAACACCGGGGAGCTGTTTTTT
TRBV20-1	NA	NA	TRBJ1-6	CSAQSSYNSPLHF	TGCAGTGCCCAGAGCTCCTATAATTCACCCCTCCACTTT
TRBV13	NA	TRBD1	TRBJ2-7	CASSLGQTGATYEQYF	TGTGCCAGCAGCTTAGGCCAGACAGGGGCCACCTACGAGCAGTACTTC
TRBV15	NA	TRBD1	TRBJ2-2	CATSARQGSGELFF	TGTGCCACCAGCGCCAGACAGGGCTCTGGGGAGCTGTTTTTT
TRBV11-3	many	TRBD1	TRBJ2-2	CASSQRQGSGELFF	TGTGCCAGCAGCCAACGACAGGGAAGCGGGGAGCTGTTTTTT
TRBV28	NA	TRBD2	TRBJ2-2	CASTGLAGSIGELFF	TGTGCCAGCACAGGACTAGCGGGATCGATCGGGGAGCTGTTTTTT
TRBV6-5	NA	NA	TRBJ2-5	CASSGRAGTQYF	TGTGCCAGCAGCGGCCGAGCAGGGACCCAGTACTTC
TRBV4-1	NA	TRBD1	TRBJ2-2	CASSREGQGGTGELFF	TGCGCCAGCAGCCGCGAGGGACAGGGGGGGACCGGGGAGCTGTTTTTT
TRBV5-1	few	TRBD2	TRBJ2-7	CASSLDSGLSYEQYF	TGCGCCAGCAGCTTAGATAGCGGGTTATCCTACGAGCAGTACTTC
TRBV5-6	few	TRBD1	TRBJ1-5	CASSLATGSQPQHF	TGTGCCAGCAGCTTGGCGACAGGGAGTCAGCCCCAGCATTTT
TRBV3-1	many	NA	TRBJ2-7	CASSQAYEQYF	TGTGCCAGCAGCCAAGCCTACGAGCAGTACTTC
TRBV9	many	TRBD1	TRBJ2-5	CASSGGTGVETQYF	TGTGCCAGCAGCGGCGGGACAGGGGTAGAGACCCAGTACTTC
TRBV20-1	few	NA	TRBJ2-5	CSASWRLERRETQYF	TGCAGTGCTAGTTGGCGACTAGAAAGGAGGGAGACCCAGTACTTC
TRBV5-1	NA	NA	TRBJ2-3	CASSFGGLPGDTQYF	TGCGCCAGCAGCTTCGGGGGGCTACCCGGAGATACGCAGTATTTT
TRBV10-3	few	NA	TRBJ2-3	CATLFLDTQYF	TGTGCCACCCTATTTCTGGATACGCAGTATTTT
TRBV3-1	NA	NA	TRBJ2-2	CASSTSPGAGELFF	TGTGCCAGCAGTACCAGCCCAGGGGCCGGGGAGCTGTTTTTT
TRBV12-3/TRBV12-4	many	NA	TRBJ2-1	CASSTGLGQFF	TGTGCCAGCAGTACGGGACTCGGGCAGTTCTTC
TRBV7-2	many	NA	TRBJ2-7	CASSLGGTAYEQYF	TGTGCCAGCAGCTTAGGGGGCACAGCCTACGAGCAGTACTTC
TRBV11-2	many	TRBD2	TRBJ2-1	CASSLGGLAPYNEQFF	TGTGCCAGCAGCTTAGGGGGACTAGCACCCTACAATGAGCAGTTCTTC
TRBV24-1	few	NA	TRBJ1-1	CATSDFAAPTEAFF	TGTGCCACCAGTGATTTTGCAGCCCCCACTGAAGCTTTCTTT
TRBV12-3/TRBV12-4	NA	NA	TRBJ2-1	CASRPTSDNEQFF	TGTGCCAGCAGGCCGACTTCAGACAATGAGCAGTTCTTC
TRBV9	NA	TRBD1	TRBJ1-5	CASSTGQGGQPQHF	TGTGCCAGCAGCACAGGACAGGGCGGCCAGCCCCAGCATTTT
TRBV10-3	many	NA	TRBJ2-1	CAISESGGGDEQFF	TGTGCCATCAGTGAGTCGGGAGGAGGCGATGAGCAGTTCTTC
TRBV20-1	few	NA	TRBJ1-6	CSASFESRGPQPLHF	TGCAGTGCTAGCTTCGAAAGCCGAGGACCCCAACCCCTCCACTTT